This paragraph covers one TCR beta chain sequence. What it binds is not known. This CDR3 is built from 15 residues. The germline CDR1 and CDR2 sequences are MDHEN and SYDVKM. The data are from a study of CXCR3-negative and CXCR3-positive naive CD8 T cells. General study results and limits: Comparison of naive cells showed more hydrophobic TRB CDR3s in CXCR3-positive than in CXCR3-negative naive cells. Naive CXCR3-negative cells resembled naive CXCR3-positive cells in TRBV-TRBJ usage; memory cells differed.

Every CD8+ T cell subset underwent triplicate sorting at roughly 300,000 cells apiece. Preparation of TRB cDNA libraries relied on 5' RACE carrying UMI labels. Following a re-call of the 5' RACE reads, TCRdb has one entry per CDR3 protein and lacks DNA. The repertoire table contains about 150,000 distinct CDR3 sequences. This chain connects TRBV28 to TRBJ1-4; TCRdb calls TRBD1, which cannot be checked without DNA. This clonotype originated in a human donor in good health. Some clones in this sample may be carry-over from other donors' samples. Sample: naive CXCR3+ CD8+ T cells from blood. Indicated subset: CD45RO-CCR7+CD27+CD95- naive CD8+ T cells expressing CXCR3 (TNR3+). The CDR3 loop is CASRRSGGPNEKLFF.